This TCR beta chain was identified during a study of blood T cells in healthy people across ages. Germline lookup yields CDR1 DFQATT and CDR2 SNEGSKA (reference sequence). Trimming removed 0 bases at V and 5 bases at J, with 14 bases between. CDR3 length equals 14 residues. A second roughly 6 to 12 cycle PCR used barcoded and J-beta primers. Through a template-switch adaptor with 12 random nucleotides, each cDNA molecule received a tag. Each CDR3 protein gets one entry after TCRdb re-called the 5' RACE reads with MiXCR. Of fewer than 1,000,000 distinct CDR3 sequences listed, around half were seen once; the top ten hold 15% to 20%.

The sequencing input was blood. The clonotype comes from an older man in good health. The V call is TRBV20-1, the J call TRBJ2-7; D possibly matches TRBD1 or TRBD2 (5 bases each). The CDR3 here is CSAREPGPTHEQYF. The CDR3, as DNA: TGCAGTGCTAGAGAACCGGGACCAACGCACGAGCAGTACTTC.